The present T cell receptor beta chain was sequenced within a study of blood T cells in healthy people across ages. Notes on the study in general: Diversity figures based on one million T cells were deemed too low. It was found that TCR beta diversity correlated strongly with the percentage of naive T cells.

From germline, CDR1 is SGHTA and CDR2 FQGNSA. The CDR3 is made up of 15 amino acids. This clonotype appeared once. Its target is not known. Sequence at one end of the junction differs from germline and may be a read error. Sample-barcoded 5' priming and a J-beta primer mix drove a second PCR of about 6 to 12 cycles. Each CDR3 protein gets one entry after TCRdb re-called the 5' RACE reads with MiXCR. The data hold 800,000 to 1,000,000 distinct CDR3 sequences, with about 44% observed a single time. Each donor gave 9 to 10 milliliters of peripheral blood. The sample comprised blood. The chain uses TRBV7-2 and TRBJ2-5; D is ambiguous. The source of this sequence is a young man in good health. The CDR3 nucleotides read TGTGCCATCAGCTCAACGGCCCCTAGGCGAGGGACCCAGTACTTC. This gives the protein CAISSTAPRRGTQYF.